This TCR beta chain appears in the sequencing data of a study of cytomegalovirus exposure and HLA in healthy donors. Study-wide findings and caveats: Upon later analysis, HLA-associated TCR beta chains proved more clonally expanded than other, equally common chains. Fewer N-insertions (relative to the approximately 670-donor mean) were reportedly seen in an Asian-associated ancestry cluster in a later analysis.

The PCR used 60 Vbeta and 13 Jbeta primers. Study processing details: Later analysis identified some 88 million unique TCR beta chains, about 10 million shared. Some clones are missing from TCRdb's copy, which holds only in-frame ones; the method was immunoSEQ multiplex PCR. V and J calls and clone size come straight from that table; D and trimming were deduced from the DNA. The sample has some 130,000 clones; approximately 79% are singletons. Donors in the study were healthy people who gave bone marrow. A word on this clone: Its antigen is unidentified.

The CDR3 is made up of 15 amino acids. Trimming left V 0 bases short and J 0 bases short, with 7 bases between. CDR1 SGHRS and CDR2 YFSETQ come from the germline V gene. What was sequenced was PBMCs. The clonotype was recovered from a male donor in good health and CMV-seronegative. The rearrangement joins TRBV5-1 to TRBJ2-1, with D perhaps matching TRBD1 (5 bases). CDR3 region: CASSLEGLSYNEQFF. The CDR3 coding sequence is TGCGCCAGCAGCTTGGAGGGGCTCTCCTACAATGAGCAGTTCTTC. The full variable domain, rest sourced from reference TRBV5-1 and TRBJ2-1, is KAGVTQTPRYLIKTRGQQVTLSCSPISGHRSVSWYQQTPGQGLQFLFEYFSETQRNKGNFPGRFSGRQFSNSRSEMNVSTLELGDSALYLCASSLEGLSYNEQFFGPGTRLTVL.